This T cell receptor (beta chain) came from a study of cytomegalovirus exposure and HLA in healthy donors. In its sample, this clone was seen a few times. No antigen is known for it. Researchers ran the PCR with 60 Vbeta and 13 Jbeta primers. TCRdb's copy holds only in-frame clones and misses some; the assay was immunoSEQ multiplex PCR. The sample has roughly 63,000 clones, roughly 74% seen once; the top ten hold approximately 22%. The study, taken as a whole, reports: Among TCR sequences, most were rare, though some public TCRs appeared in many donors. Productive status was seen about 87% or about 30% of the time for most TCR beta V segments in an earlier analysis. Later analysis identified a missense DCLRE1C variant that was linked to TCR beta V- and J-gene trimming. Later on, analysis showed that most CMV-associated TCR beta chains appeared to be HLA-restricted.

Sequencing was carried out using PBMCs. This clonotype originated in a woman between 40 and 50 years old in good health and CMV-seropositive.

As DNA, the CDR3 is TGTGCCAGCAGCGTAGGAAGCGGGGGGAACCGGGATACGCAGTATTTT. Amino acids: CASSVGSGGNRDTQYF. The V gene is TRBV9, the J gene TRBJ2-3; TRBD2 agrees at 9 bases. Germline CDR1 reads SGDLS; CDR2 reads YYNGEE. The J segment lost 6 bases and the V segment lost 0 bases, leaving 8 bases of the junction unmatched. The CDR3 runs to 16 residues. Complete variable domain (other parts from reference TRBV9 and TRBJ2-3): DSGVTQTPKHLITATGQRVTLRCSPRSGDLSVYWYQQSLDQGLQFLIQYYNGEERAKGNILERFSAQQFPDLHSELNLSSLELGDSALYFCASSVGSGGNRDTQYFGPGTRLTVL.